This paragraph reports one T cell receptor beta chain. This clonotype was observed a handful of times. The antigen this receptor binds is unknown. Base qualities are not provided; no much larger clone lies one nucleotide away. From V the trimming removes 0 bases and from J it removes 1 base, while the gene matches leave 10 bases of the junction unaccounted for. Reading from cysteine to phenylalanine, the CDR3 counts 18 amino acids. The kept DNA is CDR3 alone, 54 bases in frame from the first base. These data originate in a study of T-cell reconstitution after alpha-beta-depleted transplantation in children (TCRdb year 2016). About the full investigation: The study quantitatively tracked T-cell immune reconstitution after TCRalphabeta/CD19-depleted allogeneic hematopoietic cell transplantation in children using TCR repertoire profiling.

The library relied on PCR. TCRdb lists the instrument as Illumina HiSeq 2500. TCR libraries were prepared with molecular barcoding, using unique molecular identifiers to normalize TCRbeta repertoire quantification. Using fastp at Q25 and MiXCR, TCRdb reprocessed the public reads and kept productive beta chains. Each CDR3 protein appears once, grouped with its most common genes and DNA. This sample holds approximately 400,000 distinct CDR3 sequences; around 9.9% were observed only once. Clones ranked in the top ten supply 4.5% to 6.5% of the sample. The receptor chain draws on TRBV23-1 and TRBJ2-5; 8 central bases correspond to TRBD2. TRBV23-1 is noted as an ORF with a role that remains uncertain. The source is a human donor who donated a stem cell graft to a child with acute myeloid leukemia. This specimen consisted of PBMCs from the stem cell graft donor, obtained from the stem cell graft. CDR3 reads: CASSQSIGGRKFQETQYF. The nucleotide sequence reads as follows: TGCGCCAGCAGTCAATCGATTGGCGGGAGGAAGTTCCAAGAGACCCAGTACTTC.